The table lists the clone carrying this T cell receptor beta chain with many counts. The CDR3 spans 12 residues. Germline-derived CDR1 and CDR2 are MNHNS and SASEGT. The V gene lost 6 bases and the J gene lost 7 bases, with 13 bases spanning the gap. The record originates from a study of regulatory T cells in long-lasting Graves disease. About the research overall: Patients with persistent Graves' disease had over 5 years of antithyroid drugs and persistent TSH receptor antibodies.

Time point here: persistent/refractory GD, antithyroid drugs over 5 years with positive TRAb. Scientists built the TCR library using RNA that was extracted from PBMCs. Libraries of TCR beta came from iRepertoire HTBI primers plus Arm-PCR of CDR3 regions. MiXCR, applied by TCRdb to the multiplex PCR reads, yields one record per CDR3 protein. Found here are around 460,000 distinct CDR3 sequences, 20% to 25% of them singletons; the top ten hold roughly 6.9%. The sequences come from peripheral blood mononuclear cells (PBMCs), collected when the disease was refractory, from a patient treated with antithyroid drugs. This sequence was found in a female donor with Graves disease. The chain employs TRBV6-1 and TRBJ2-7; D remains ambiguous. The CDR3 coding sequence is TGTGCCAGCAGACCGTCCCTGGGAGAGCAGTACTTC. Protein: CASRPSLGEQYF.